A selection of T cell receptor beta chains follows, all from one sample in a study of radiotherapy plus CTLA-4 blockade in lung cancer. Here immunoSEQ multiplex PCR was the method, and the copy in TCRdb shows in-frame clones only, minus some. The profile shows more than 50,000 clones, around 69% of them singletons. Sequenced here: peripheral blood, sampled from a patient treated with radiotherapy plus ipilimumab. These receptors all come from a human donor with non-small cell lung cancer who had a complete response to radiotherapy plus ipilimumab. The CDR3 runs from the conserved cysteine through the conserved F or W. The order of the fields is J gene, V gene, D gene, clone size, CDR3 protein, CDR3 DNA. A D gene is named only where the DNA matches it firmly. Clone size is given for some rows only: seen once, a few or many times, or a class if the clone is expanded.

j_gene: TRBJ2-7
v_gene: TRBV4-1
d_gene: NA
abundance: few
CDR3aa: CASSQVPGVIAYEQYF
CDR3nt: TGCGCCAGCAGCCAAGTCCCAGGGGTAATTGCCTACGAGCAGTACTTC

j_gene: TRBJ1-4
v_gene: TRBV27
d_gene: NA
abundance: NA
CDR3aa: CASTSQPRGLGKLFF
CDR3nt: TGTGCCAGCACCTCCCAACCGAGGGGGTTAGGAAAACTGTTTTTT

j_gene: TRBJ2-5
v_gene: TRBV28
d_gene: TRBD2
abundance: NA
CDR3aa: CASSSSGRAGKTQYF
CDR3nt: TGTGCCAGCAGTTCTAGCGGGAGGGCCGGGAAGACCCAGTACTTC

j_gene: TRBJ1-2
v_gene: TRBV5-4
d_gene: NA
abundance: once
CDR3aa: CASSLAWGGSNYGYTF
CDR3nt: TGTGCCAGCAGCTTGGCCTGGGGGGGTTCTAACTATGGCTACACCTTC

j_gene: TRBJ2-7
v_gene: TRBV20-1
d_gene: NA
abundance: NA
CDR3aa: CSASPSYEQYF
CDR3nt: TGCAGTGCTAGTCCTAGCTACGAGCAGTACTTC

j_gene: TRBJ1-2
v_gene: TRBV5-1
d_gene: NA
abundance: NA
CDR3aa: CASSLNSRGYGYTF
CDR3nt: TGCGCCAGCAGCTTGAATTCCCGGGGTTATGGCTACACCTTC

j_gene: TRBJ2-7
v_gene: TRBV27
d_gene: NA
abundance: NA
CDR3aa: CASSLGLGAYEQYF
CDR3nt: TGTGCCAGCAGTTTAGGGCTAGGGGCCTACGAGCAGTACTTC

j_gene: TRBJ1-1
v_gene: TRBV7-2
d_gene: NA
abundance: NA
CDR3aa: CASSLVSQANTEAFF
CDR3nt: TGTGCCAGCAGCTTAGTCAGCCAGGCGAACACTGAAGCTTTCTTT

j_gene: TRBJ1-5
v_gene: TRBV28
d_gene: TRBD1
abundance: NA
CDR3aa: CASSFRGLYQPQHF
CDR3nt: TGTGCCAGCAGTTTCAGGGGGCTATACCAGCCCCAGCATTTT

j_gene: TRBJ1-1
v_gene: TRBV11-3
d_gene: NA
abundance: NA
CDR3aa: CASSLGQNTEAFF
CDR3nt: TGTGCCAGCAGCTTAGGACAGAACACTGAAGCTTTCTTT

j_gene: TRBJ2-4
v_gene: TRBV6-5
d_gene: TRBD2
abundance: NA
CDR3aa: CASTPGGAKNIQYF
CDR3nt: TGTGCCAGCACCCCGGGGGGAGCCAAAAACATTCAGTACTTC

j_gene: TRBJ1-2
v_gene: TRBV6-6
d_gene: NA
abundance: NA
CDR3aa: CASSSGDRNYGYTF
CDR3nt: TGTGCCAGCAGTTCGGGTGACCGTAACTATGGCTACACCTTC

j_gene: TRBJ2-5
v_gene: TRBV5-1
d_gene: NA
abundance: NA
CDR3aa: CASSTHTGFRETQYF
CDR3nt: TGCGCCAGCAGCACCCACACAGGGTTCCGGGAGACCCAGTACTTC

j_gene: TRBJ2-5
v_gene: TRBV6-5
d_gene: NA
abundance: NA
CDR3aa: CASSRRPQGSETQYF
CDR3nt: TGTGCCAGCAGTCGAAGACCACAGGGTTCAGAGACCCAGTACTTC

j_gene: TRBJ1-3
v_gene: TRBV5-1
d_gene: NA
abundance: NA
CDR3aa: CASSLAPGSPGNTIYF
CDR3nt: TGCGCCAGCAGCTTGGCACCAGGTTCGCCAGGAAACACCATATATTTT

j_gene: TRBJ1-3
v_gene: TRBV10-2
d_gene: NA
abundance: medium-sized
CDR3aa: CASSRGADGNTIYF
CDR3nt: TGCGCCAGCAGTCGGGGGGCTGACGGAAACACCATATATTTT

j_gene: TRBJ2-1
v_gene: TRBV7-6
d_gene: TRBD1
abundance: NA
CDR3aa: CASSSRTGGAEQFF
CDR3nt: TGTGCCAGCAGCTCCCGGACAGGGGGCGCGGAGCAGTTCTTC

j_gene: TRBJ1-2
v_gene: TRBV6-4
d_gene: NA
abundance: once
CDR3aa: CASSVSGNYGHTF
CDR3nt: TGTGCCAGCAGTGTATCAGGGAACTATGGCCACACCTTC

j_gene: TRBJ1-6
v_gene: TRBV4-3
d_gene: NA
abundance: once
CDR3aa: CASRQVQSNSPLHF
CDR3nt: TGCGCCAGCCGACAGGTCCAGAGCAATTCACCCCTCCACTTT

j_gene: TRBJ2-3
v_gene: TRBV9
d_gene: TRBD2
abundance: medium-sized
CDR3aa: CASSPDPAGGPTDTQYF
CDR3nt: TGTGCCAGCAGCCCCGACCCTGCGGGAGGGCCGACAGATACGCAGTATTTT

j_gene: TRBJ2-7
v_gene: TRBV13
d_gene: NA
abundance: NA
CDR3aa: CASRDTVLGPYEQYF
CDR3nt: TGTGCCAGCAGGGACACCGTCCTAGGACCTTACGAGCAGTACTTC

j_gene: TRBJ2-1
v_gene: TRBV15
d_gene: NA
abundance: NA
CDR3aa: CATSSRSSYNEQFF
CDR3nt: TGTGCCACCAGCAGTAGATCCTCCTACAATGAGCAGTTCTTC

j_gene: TRBJ1-5
v_gene: TRBV28
d_gene: TRBD1
abundance: NA
CDR3aa: CASSRGDRVGNQPQHF
CDR3nt: TGTGCCAGCAGTCGTGGGGACAGGGTCGGGAATCAGCCCCAGCATTTT

j_gene: TRBJ2-2
v_gene: TRBV5-1
d_gene: NA
abundance: once
CDR3aa: CASSFFGGELFF
CDR3nt: TGCGCCAGCAGCTTCTTCGGCGGGGAGCTGTTTTTT